This T cell receptor beta chain was recorded in a study of PD-L1 blockade in urothelial cancer. Overall study: Administration of atezolizumab to patients began in the mid-2010s, at 1,200 mg intravenously every 3 weeks.

Study results and caveats: Durable-benefit patients had greater expansion of tumor-associated blood clones at 3 weeks.

Data came from immunoSEQ multiplex PCR; TCRdb stores just in-frame clones and leaves some out. The sample has approximately 46,000 clones, about four fifths seen once; the top ten hold 2.5% to 3%. Samples were collected from each patient before treatment and during treatment. Each patient gave between 1 and 8 of them in total. Turning to this clone: The antigen remains unidentified.

The sample consisted of PBMCs, taken around atezolizumab (anti-PD-L1) treatment. The sequence was collected from a man between 65 and 85 years old with urothelial cancer.

The CDR3 protein is CATSRLAGPQETQYF. The CDR3 DNA follows: TGTGCCACCAGCAGACTAGCGGGACCCCAAGAGACCCAGTACTTC. The rearrangement joins TRBV15 to TRBJ2-5; 9 positions match TRBD2. Trimming cost V 2 bases and J 1 base; bases outside gene matches: 2. Germline-derived CDR1 and CDR2 are LNHNV and YYDKDF (reference sequence). The CDR3 consists of 15 residues.